This T cell receptor (beta chain) was recorded in a study of CD8 T cells in Susac syndrome. Sequencing of TCR beta covered CD8+ and CD4+ T cells obtained from blood. Purification of the CD8+ and CD4+ T cells relied on negative isolation, and TEMRA cells underwent FACS enrichment. Regarding the study as a whole: As the study acknowledged, the number of individuals who were part of its TCR sequencing and HLA analysis was relatively small.

This clonotype was observed a handful of times. The antigen remains unidentified. The CDR3 sequence is 14 residues long. CDR1 is MDHEN, CDR2 SYDVKM, per germline. The V and J ends lost 6 bases and 2 bases, in that order; junction bases with no gene match: 4. A quantity of about 0.5 to 1 ug RNA underwent reverse transcription using random hexamers. It was immunoSEQ multiplex PCR that amplified TCR beta CDR3 across 54 Vbeta and 13 Jbeta. From the immunoSEQ multiplex PCR reads, TCRdb called clonotypes with MiXCR, one entry per CDR3 protein. The table lists about 280,000 distinct CDR3 sequences, about 85% of them singletons.

This chain connects TRBV28 to TRBJ2-7; 10 nucleotides agree with TRBD2. Source material: CD8+ T cells from PBMCs. This clonotype was obtained from a human donor with multiple sclerosis. Here the CDR3 reads CASSPAGGTYEQYF. CDR3 DNA sequence: TGTGCCAGCAGCCCAGCGGGAGGGACCTACGAGCAGTACTTC.